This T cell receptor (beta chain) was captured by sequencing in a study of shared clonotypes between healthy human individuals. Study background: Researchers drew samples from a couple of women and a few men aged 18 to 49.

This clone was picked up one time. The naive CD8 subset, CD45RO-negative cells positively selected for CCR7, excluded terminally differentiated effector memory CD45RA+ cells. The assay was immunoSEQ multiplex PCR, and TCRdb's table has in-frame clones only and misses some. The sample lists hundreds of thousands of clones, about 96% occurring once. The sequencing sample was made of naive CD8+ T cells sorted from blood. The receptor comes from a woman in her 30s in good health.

The CDR3 protein is CASSPPEGVSGYEQYF. DNA for the CDR3: TGTGCCAGCTCTCCTCCCGAGGGGGTGTCGGGCTACGAGCAGTACTTC. The chain is built from TRBV5-8 and TRBJ2-7; possible D gene TRBD1, 6 bases. V was clipped by 7 bases and J by 3 bases, with 23 bases between them. CDR3 length: 16 residues. The germline V gene encodes CDR1 SGHTS and CDR2 YDEGEE.